The 2 T cell receptor beta chains presented below share a single source sample, sequenced in a study of T cell repertoires in cytomegalovirus infection. What these receptors recognize is not known. TCRdb reprocessed the reads with MiXCR, giving one entry per CDR3 protein. The sample contains about 500,000 distinct CDR3 sequences, 33% of which appear only once. The sample here was cultured PBMCs, taken from culture after CMV antigen stimulation. The source of these receptors is a human donor in good health (CMV status not recorded). Some clones in this sample may be carry-over from other donors' samples.

J is TRBJ2-3 and V is TRBV9; D uncertain. Germline CDR1 is SGDLS and CDR2 is YYNGEE. There are 13 residues in the CDR3. The germline V and J ends were trimmed by 1 base and 4 bases, with 7 bases remaining between them. The CDR3 spells CASSVNGPDTQYF. The CDR3 DNA sequence: TGTGCCAGCAGCGTAAATGGTCCAGATACGCAGTATTTT.

This clonotype appeared a few times. V gene TRBV7-2 combines with J gene TRBJ2-1; D is undetermined. V was clipped by 5 bases and J by 5 bases, with 13 bases between them. Germline CDR1 is SGHTA and CDR2 is FQGNSA. The CDR3 has 14 residues. CDR3 residues: CASSPLLAHNEQFF. The CDR3 DNA is TGTGCCAGCAGCCCACTTTTGGCTCACAATGAGCAGTTCTTC.